The present entry profiles one T cell receptor beta chain with its context. The antigen remains unidentified. The V gene lost 5 bases and the J gene lost 6 bases, with 32 bases spanning the gap. The CDR3 sequence is 20 residues long. Germline V gene lookup returns CDR1 MDHEN and CDR2 SYDVKM. These data belong to a study of shared clonotypes between healthy human individuals. Whole-study context: Every donor yielded three CD4 naive, three CD4 memory, two CD8 naive and one CD8 memory plate.

Study-level points and caveats: Generally, estimated richness proved larger in naive subsets than it did in memory subsets.

Sequencing was performed with immunoSEQ multiplex PCR; in TCRdb, only in-frame clones are kept and a portion is missing. There are more than 1 million clones in the sample; about 80% occur only once, and 0.5% to 0.6% lies in the top ten. J is TRBJ2-1 and V is TRBV28; a weak D match, TRBD1 (5 bases). Sequenced sample: memory CD4+ T cells from PBMCs. As for subset: CD45RA-negative fraction. This receptor was identified in a man between 18 and 29 years old in good health. Some clones in this sample may be carry-over from other donors' samples. CDR3 nucleotide sequence: TGTGCCAGCAGTCTCATGGCAGGGCCGGCTAAAAGGGGTATTCGCAATGAGCAGTTCTTC. This sequence encodes CASSLMAGPAKRGIRNEQFF. Using reference TRBV28 and TRBJ2-1 for the parts outside the CDR3, the full variable domain is DVKVTQSSRYLVKRTGEKVFLECVQDMDHENMFWYRQDPGLGLRLIYFSYDVKMKEKGDIPEGYSVSREKKERFSLILESASTNQTSMYLCASSLMAGPAKRGIRNEQFFGPGTRLTVL.